This passage covers 22 T cell receptor beta chains from one sample sequenced in a study of PD-1 blockade in classical Hodgkin lymphoma. Every patient had relapsed following autologous stem cell transplantation, and cohorts differed in brentuximab vedotin exposure. Sequenced by immunoSEQ multiplex PCR; TCRdb stores in-frame clones only, minus some. The repertoire has 90,000 to 100,000 clones, 92% of them found once; the top ten carry roughly 2.8%. This sample comprised peripheral blood mononuclear cells (PBMCs), obtained at baseline. These receptors all come from a human donor with classical Hodgkin lymphoma.

The gene calls are TRBV5-4 and TRBJ2-5, with D possibly TRBD1 on 5 matching bases. The CDR3 has 14 amino acids. V dropped 0 bases and J dropped 5 bases, with 11 bases sitting between them. Germline lookup yields CDR1 SGHNT and CDR2 YYREEE (reference sequence). The CDR3 DNA is TGTGCCAGCAGCTTGGATGGGGCAGGGGAGACCCAGTACTTC. Translating it yields CASSLDGAGETQYF.

The V gene is TRBV28, the J gene TRBJ2-1; perhaps TRBD2 as D (6 bases). The CDR3 runs to 17 residues. Germline CDR1 is MDHEN and CDR2 is SYDVKM. The ends were cut back, 4 bases at V and 7 bases at J, with 23 bases in the middle. In DNA form, the CDR3 reads TGTGCCAGCAGTTCGGAGCGGTCAAGCGGGCCGCGAAATGAGCAGTTCTTC. Its protein is CASSSERSSGPRNEQFF.

The chain is built from TRBV6-5 and TRBJ2-4; D perhaps matches TRBD1 (6 bases). The ends were cut back, 6 bases at V and 5 bases at J, with 17 bases in the middle. The length of the CDR3 is 15 residues. Germline lookup yields CDR1 MNHEY and CDR2 SVGAGI. The CDR3 DNA reads TGTGCCAGCAGGAATACAGGGTTTCTCCAAAACATTCAGTACTTC. Residues: CASRNTGFLQNIQYF.

The V call is TRBV7-8, the J call TRBJ2-7, with 12 positions matching TRBD1. This CDR3 region has 16 residues. The junction had 10 bases not matched to a gene; V was cut back by 5 bases and J by 5 bases. Germline-derived CDR1 and CDR2 are SGHVS and FQNEAQ. CDR3 region: CASSRGDRGLENEQYF. CDR3 DNA sequence: TGTGCCAGCAGCCGAGGGGACAGGGGGCTAGAGAACGAGCAGTACTTC.

The chain links TRBV4-2 to TRBJ1-2, with 7 bases that match TRBD1. CDR1 and CDR2 from the germline V gene are LGHNA and YNFKEQ. V was pared by 0 bases and J by 4 bases, with 5 bases of the junction left unmatched. The CDR3 consists of 15 residues. CDR3 residues: CASSQDQGGLYGYTF. In DNA form, the CDR3 reads TGTGCCAGCAGCCAAGACCAGGGGGGGCTCTATGGCTACACCTTC.

The chain carries TRBV19 and TRBJ1-4; no reliable D call. Trimming shortened V by 8 bases and J by 0 bases, and 16 bases separated the two germline ends. The germline CDR1 and CDR2 sequences are LNHDA and SQIVND (reference sequence). This CDR3 is built from 16 residues. The CDR3 nucleotides are TGTGCCAGTGCCCGGAGGAGCCCCACAACTAATGAAAAACTGTTTTTT. Translating gives CASARRSPTTNEKLFF.

DNA for the CDR3: TGTGCCAGCAGCTCCATGGCGGGAGCCGTCACAGATACGCAGTATTTT. It yields the protein CASSSMAGAVTDTQYF. The chain recombines TRBV2 with TRBJ2-3; 7 bases match TRBD2. CDR3 size: 16 residues. J gave up 2 bases and V 6 bases, and 11 bases lay outside the gene matches. Per the germline V gene, CDR1 is SNHLY and CDR2 is FYNNEI.

The CDR3 here is CATSDRDATDTQYF. The CDR3 bases are TGTGCCACCAGCGACAGGGATGCAACAGATACGCAGTATTTT. The chain is built from TRBV15 and TRBJ2-3, with 7 bases fitting TRBD1. Unmatched junction bases numbered 5, after V lost 5 bases and J lost 3 bases. The V gene's germline CDR1 is LNHNV and CDR2 YYDKDF (reference sequence). The CDR3 is made up of 14 amino acids.

V and J are TRBV5-8 and TRBJ2-5; TRBD1 agrees at 8 bases. The CDR3 runs to 16 residues. The V and J ends lost 4 bases and 2 bases, in that order; junction bases with no gene match: 10. Germline CDR1 is SGHTS and CDR2 is YDEGEE. In nucleotides, the CDR3 is TGTGCCAGCAGCCCCTCTTGGGACAGGCTACAAGAGACCCAGTACTTC. Encoded protein: CASSPSWDRLQETQYF.

The rearrangement uses TRBV5-8 and TRBJ2-7, with TRBD1 matching over 9 bases. V trimming: 6 bases; J trimming: 0 bases; junction bases outside the gene matches: 7. Germline assignment: CDR1 SGHTS and CDR2 YDEGEE. The CDR3 has 15 amino acids. The chain's CDR3 is CASTLRDRASYEQYF. The DNA of the CDR3 is TGTGCCAGCACCCTCCGGGACAGGGCCTCCTACGAGCAGTACTTC. The full variable domain, completed using reference TRBV5-8 and TRBJ2-7, is EAGVTQSPTHLIKTRGQQATLRCSPISGHTSVYWYQQALGLGLQFLLWYDEGEERNRGNFPPRFSGRQFPNYSSELNVNALELEDSALYLCASTLRDRASYEQYFGPGTRLTVT.

The rearrangement links TRBV30 to TRBJ1-1, with 8 positions matching TRBD1. CDR1 and CDR2 (germline): GTSNPN, SVGIG (reference sequence). There are 17 residues in the CDR3. Unmatched junction bases numbered 16, after V lost 2 bases and J lost 5 bases. The chain's CDR3 is CAWSKGTIRQGRTEAFF. In DNA form, the CDR3 reads TGTGCCTGGAGTAAGGGGACCATTCGACAGGGGAGGACTGAAGCTTTCTTT.

The rearrangement links TRBV4-1 to TRBJ1-2; TRBD1 agrees at 8 bases. Germline assignment: CDR1 MGHRA and CDR2 YSYEKL. V trimming: 1 base; J trimming: 8 bases; junction bases outside the gene matches: 9. The CDR3 totals 15 residues. The CDR3 region has the DNA TGCGCCAGCAGCCAAGTTGGGACAGGAGTTATCGGCTACACCTTC. It yields the protein CASSQVGTGVIGYTF.

As DNA, the CDR3 is TGTGCCAGCACCCTGGGGGAAAGAGGGTACAATGAGCAGTTCTTC. It specifies CASTLGERGYNEQFF. The chain has TRBV28 and TRBJ2-1; D is perhaps TRBD1 or TRBD2 (5 bases each). Germline V lookup: CDR1 MDHEN, CDR2 SYDVKM. Deletions cut 7 bases from V and 4 bases from J, with 17 bases between. The CDR3 loop spans 15 amino acids. The complete variable domain, with remaining parts taken from reference TRBV28 and TRBJ2-1, reads DVKVTQSSRYLVKRTGEKVFLECVQDMDHENMFWYRQDPGLGLRLIYFSYDVKMKEKGDIPEGYSVSREKKERFSLILESASTNQTSMYLCASTLGERGYNEQFFGPGTRLTVL.

This chain uses TRBV7-9 with TRBJ1-2; D perhaps matches TRBD1 (5 bases). V was clipped by 6 bases and J by 4 bases, with 18 bases between them. This CDR3 has 15 residues. The germline V gene encodes CDR1 SEHNR and CDR2 FQNEAQ (reference sequence). The CDR3 sequence is CASSSPGTLSYGYTF. In DNA form, the CDR3 reads TGTGCCAGCAGTTCCCCCGGGACTTTGTCCTATGGCTACACCTTC.

The chain links TRBV5-1 to TRBJ1-1, with 8 nucleotides matching TRBD1. The germline V gene has CDR1 SGHRS and CDR2 YFSETQ. Losses at the gene ends were 4 bases for V and 3 bases for J; bases not matched to a gene: 8. This CDR3 region has 15 residues. The CDR3 here is CASSLDGQGYTEAFF. CDR3 DNA: TGCGCCAGCAGCCTGGACGGACAGGGCTACACTGAAGCTTTCTTT.

The V gene is TRBV27, the J gene TRBJ1-2; D not certain. The V and J ends lost 0 bases and 3 bases respectively, with 14 bases between them. This CDR3 comprises 16 residues. Germline assignment: CDR1 MNHEY and CDR2 SMNVEV (reference sequence). CDR3 sequence reads: CASSLSSGEFDYGYTF. The DNA of the CDR3 is TGTGCCAGCAGTTTATCGTCCGGGGAATTCGACTATGGCTACACCTTC.

The chain uses TRBV15 and TRBJ2-1; the match to TRBD2 covers 7 bases. Germline CDR1 reads LNHNV; CDR2 reads YYDKDF (reference sequence). The CDR3 is 15 amino acids. V gave up 0 bases and J gave up 5 bases; unmatched junction bases: 4. CDR3 bases: TGTGCCACCAGCAGAGATGGGGCGGGAGACAATGAGCAGTTCTTC. Protein: CATSRDGAGDNEQFF.

This sequence joins TRBV9 and TRBJ1-4; D call uncertain. Between the trimmed V and J ends, which lost 0 bases and 4 bases, there was a span of 10 bases. The CDR3 runs 15 residues. Per germline, CDR1 SGDLS and CDR2 YYNGEE. In DNA, the CDR3 is TGTGCCAGCAGCGTAGGCGGAAGATTTAATGAAAAACTGTTTTTT. It encodes CASSVGGRFNEKLFF.

This clone occurred once. This sequence joins TRBV28 and TRBJ2-6; D perhaps matches TRBD1 (5 bases). V dropped 4 bases and J dropped 0 bases, with 16 bases sitting between them. This CDR3 contains 18 residues. Germline-derived CDR1 and CDR2 are MDHEN and SYDVKM. CDR3 nucleotides: TGTGCCAGCAGTTCAACGAGACAGAGACCCTCTGGGGCCAACGTCCTGACTTTC. Translating it yields CASSSTRQRPSGANVLTF. Together with reference TRBV28 and TRBJ2-6, the CDR3 gives the full variable domain: DVKVTQSSRYLVKRTGEKVFLECVQDMDHENMFWYRQDPGLGLRLIYFSYDVKMKEKGDIPEGYSVSREKKERFSLILESASTNQTSMYLCASSSTRQRPSGANVLTFGAGSRLTVL.

In DNA form, the CDR3 reads TGCGCCAGCTCGGTCGGGGCAGTTAAGGACAATGAGCAGTTCTTC. This sequence encodes CASSVGAVKDNEQFF. This rearrangement joins TRBV10-1 to TRBJ2-1; D tentatively fits TRBD1 or TRBD2 (5 bases each). Between the trimmed V and J ends, which lost 8 bases and 5 bases, there was a span of 19 bases. The CDR3 runs to 15 residues. Germline V gene sequence: CDR1 WNHNN, CDR2 SYGVQD (reference sequence).

This chain joins TRBV27 and TRBJ1-2, with D possibly matching TRBD1 (5 bases). The CDR3 spans 13 residues. Per the germline V gene, CDR1 is MNHEY and CDR2 is SMNVEV (reference sequence). Trimming shortened V by 4 bases and J by 2 bases, and 8 bases separated the two germline ends. The CDR3 region is CASSWGVNYGYTF. In DNA form, the CDR3 reads TGTGCCAGCAGTTGGGGCGTGAACTATGGCTACACCTTC.

The V and J genes are TRBV28 and TRBJ1-1; D ambiguous. Germline loops: CDR1 MDHEN, CDR2 SYDVKM. The germline V and J ends were trimmed by 5 bases and 0 bases, with 13 bases remaining between them. The CDR3 totals 15 residues. The CDR3 is CASSPRRSMNTEAFF. The CDR3 nucleotides read TGTGCCAGCAGTCCCCGGAGGTCTATGAACACTGAAGCTTTCTTT.